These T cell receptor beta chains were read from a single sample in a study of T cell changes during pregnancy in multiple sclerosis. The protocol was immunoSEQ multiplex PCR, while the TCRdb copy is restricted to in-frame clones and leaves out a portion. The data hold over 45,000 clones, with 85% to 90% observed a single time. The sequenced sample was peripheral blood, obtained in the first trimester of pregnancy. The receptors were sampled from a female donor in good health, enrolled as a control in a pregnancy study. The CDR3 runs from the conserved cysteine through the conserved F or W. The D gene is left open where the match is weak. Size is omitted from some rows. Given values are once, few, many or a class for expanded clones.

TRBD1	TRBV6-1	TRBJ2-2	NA	TGTGCCAGCAGTGCAGCCGGGACAGGGGGCGGGAACACCGGGGAGCTGTTTTTT	CASSAAGTGGGNTGELFF
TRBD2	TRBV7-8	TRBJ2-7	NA	TGTGCCAGCAGCTTCGGACTAGCGGGAGGGCCACAATCCTACGAGCAGTACTTC	CASSFGLAGGPQSYEQYF
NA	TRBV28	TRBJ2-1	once	TGTGCCAGCAGTTCCCCCAGGGTTGTTGAGCAGTTCTTC	CASSSPRVVEQFF
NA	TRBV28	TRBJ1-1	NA	TGTGCCGGTCGGGGGTCGAACACTGAAGCTTTCTTT	CAGRGSNTEAFF
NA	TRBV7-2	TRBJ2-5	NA	TGTGCCAGCACCGGAGGGCAGGGAGGACAGACCCAGTACTTC	CASTGGQGGQTQYF
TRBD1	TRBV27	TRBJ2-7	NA	TGTGCCAGCAGTTTAGGGGTAGGGACAGGGACCTACGAGCAGTACTTC	CASSLGVGTGTYEQYF
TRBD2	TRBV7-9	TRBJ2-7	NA	TGTGCCAGCAGCTCCACCGCATGGACTAGCGGTGAGGGGTACGAGCAGTACTTC	CASSSTAWTSGEGYEQYF
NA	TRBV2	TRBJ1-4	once	TGTGCCAGCAGCTCGGGCAGGACATCAGGTGAAAAACTGTTTTTT	CASSSGRTSGEKLFF
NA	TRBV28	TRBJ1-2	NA	TGTGCCAGCAGTTTAAGGGGGGGCGCCCCATTCGGCGGCTACACCTTC	CASSLRGGAPFGGYTF
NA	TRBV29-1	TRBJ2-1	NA	TGCAGCGTCCGCGAGGGATGGGAGCAGTTCTTC	CSVREGWEQFF
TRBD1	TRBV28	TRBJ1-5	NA	TGTGCCAGCAGTCTGACAGGGGGCAGTCAGCCCCAGCATTTT	CASSLTGGSQPQHF
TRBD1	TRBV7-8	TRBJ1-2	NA	TGTGCCAGCAGCTTAGATGGGACAGGGGACCGGTATGGCTACACCTTC	CASSLDGTGDRYGYTF
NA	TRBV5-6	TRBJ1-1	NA	TGTGCCAGCAGCTCCTTAGCGACAGGGAACACTGAAGCTTTCTTT	CASSSLATGNTEAFF
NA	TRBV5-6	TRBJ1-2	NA	TGTGCCAGCAGCTTCGGAGACAGCTATGGCTACACCTTC	CASSFGDSYGYTF
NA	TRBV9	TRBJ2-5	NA	TGTGCCAGCACCCATGGGTGGGGACAACGGGAGACCCAGTACTTC	CASTHGWGQRETQYF
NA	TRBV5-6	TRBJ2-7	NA	TGTGCCAGCAGGTTCCTAGCGACAGACTCCTACGAGCAGTACTTC	CASRFLATDSYEQYF
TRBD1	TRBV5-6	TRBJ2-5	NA	TGTGCCAGCAGCTTACGACAGGGGAGAGAGACCCAGTACTTC	CASSLRQGRETQYF
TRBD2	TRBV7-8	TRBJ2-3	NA	TGTGCCAGCAGCTTAAACGGGGGGGCTCTCACAGATACGCAGTATTTT	CASSLNGGALTDTQYF
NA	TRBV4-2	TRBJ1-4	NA	TGTGCCAGCAGCCAAACGGAGGGGCCTAGTGAAAAACTGTTTTTT	CASSQTEGPSEKLFF
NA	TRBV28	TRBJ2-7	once	TGTGCCAGCATATCTATCACGTCCTACGAGCAGTACTTC	CASISITSYEQYF
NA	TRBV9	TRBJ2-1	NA	TGTGCCAGCAGCGCCGATACAGGGTCCAAGGCGGTCAATGAGCAGTTCTTC	CASSADTGSKAVNEQFF
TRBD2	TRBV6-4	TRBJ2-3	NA	TGTGCCAGCAGTGAGACTAGCGGGGGGGGCACAGATACGCAGTATTTT	CASSETSGGGTDTQYF
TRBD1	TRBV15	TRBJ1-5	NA	TGTGCCACCAGCAGTGGGGACAGGGCGAACCAGCCCCAGCATTTT	CATSSGDRANQPQHF
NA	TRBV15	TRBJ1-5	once	TGTGCCACCAGCAACGTACGGGGTAGCAATCAGCCCCAGCATTTT	CATSNVRGSNQPQHF
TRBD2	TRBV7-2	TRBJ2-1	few	TGTGCCAGCAGCTTAAGGACTAGCGGGGTCTACAATGAGCAGTTCTTC	CASSLRTSGVYNEQFF
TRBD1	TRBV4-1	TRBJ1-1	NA	TGCGCCAGCAGCCAAGGACAGGGCGTCACTGAAGCTTTCTTT	CASSQGQGVTEAFF
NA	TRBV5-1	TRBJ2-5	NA	TGCGCCAGCAGCTTGGCAGTAGTCAGGGTCCAAGAGACCCAGTACTTC	CASSLAVVRVQETQYF
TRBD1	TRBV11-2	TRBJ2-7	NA	TGTGCCAGCAGCTTATGGCAGGGGGCGATTTACGAGCAGTACTTC	CASSLWQGAIYEQYF
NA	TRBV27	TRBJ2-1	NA	TGTGCCAGCAGTTTATCGGTGCGGAACAATGAGCAGTTCTTC	CASSLSVRNNEQFF
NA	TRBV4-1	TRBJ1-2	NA	TGCGCCAGCAGCCAAGATCTGACTTATCGCTACACCTTC	CASSQDLTYRYTF
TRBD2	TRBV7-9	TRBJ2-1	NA	TGTGCCAGCAGCTCGACTAGCGGGGAGATCCCCAAGCAGTTCTTC	CASSSTSGEIPKQFF
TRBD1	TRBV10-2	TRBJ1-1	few	TGCGCCAGCAGGGGACAGCTGAACACTGAAGCTTTCTTT	CASRGQLNTEAFF
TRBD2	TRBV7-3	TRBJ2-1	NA	TGTGCCAGCACCAGGACTAGAGGAAGTGAGCAGTTCTTC	CASTRTRGSEQFF
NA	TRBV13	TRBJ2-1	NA	TGTGCCAGCAGCTCCAGATTATCCTACAATGAGCAGTTCTTC	CASSSRLSYNEQFF
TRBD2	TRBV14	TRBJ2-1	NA	TGTGCCAGCAGCCAAGAAACCCCGTTGGGTCGAGGACTAGCGGGGGGGAAAATATATGAGCAGTTCTTC	CASSQETPLGRGLAGGKIYEQFF
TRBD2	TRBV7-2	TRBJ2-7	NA	TGTGCCAGCAGCTTTGCGGGAGGGCCTAGGGAGCAGTACTTC	CASSFAGGPREQYF
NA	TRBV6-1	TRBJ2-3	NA	TGTGCCAGCAGTGAATCGGTATGGGGAGATGGGTATACGCAGTATTTT	CASSESVWGDGYTQYF
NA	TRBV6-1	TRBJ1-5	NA	TGTGCCAGCAGTGTTCAGGGAAATCAGCCCCAGCATTTT	CASSVQGNQPQHF
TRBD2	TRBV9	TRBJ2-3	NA	TGTGCCAGCAGCGACGGGACTAGCGGAAGTGTCACAGATACGCAGTATTTT	CASSDGTSGSVTDTQYF
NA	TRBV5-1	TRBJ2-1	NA	TGCGCCAGCAGCCATGACAGGTGGGATAACCCTACCCTACCCTACAATGAGCAGTTCTTC	CASSHDRWDNPTLPYNEQFF
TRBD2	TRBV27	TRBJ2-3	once	TGTGCCAGCAGTTTAATTGCCCTAGCGGGAGGTATGGATACGCAGTATTTT	CASSLIALAGGMDTQYF
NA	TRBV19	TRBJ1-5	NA	TGTGCCAGAAGACTAGGCAGGGGCAATCAGCCCCAGCATTTT	CARRLGRGNQPQHF
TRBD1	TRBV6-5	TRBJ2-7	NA	TGTGCCAGCAGCCCCGGGACAGGGATCTACGAGCAGTACTTC	CASSPGTGIYEQYF
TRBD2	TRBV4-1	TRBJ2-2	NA	TGCGCCAGCAGCCAAGCGGGAGGACTAGCGGGCACCGGGGAGCTGTTTTTT	CASSQAGGLAGTGELFF
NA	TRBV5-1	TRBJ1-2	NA	TGCGCCAGCAGCGCTACAGGGAACTATGGCTACACCTTC	CASSATGNYGYTF
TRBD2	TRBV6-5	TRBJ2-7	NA	TGTGCCAGCAGTTACTCAGCGGGGACCCCCTTCGGAGAGCAGTACTTC	CASSYSAGTPFGEQYF
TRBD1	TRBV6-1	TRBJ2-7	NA	TGTGCCAGCAGAGCCGACCAGGGGGCGACCTACGAGCAGTACTTC	CASRADQGATYEQYF
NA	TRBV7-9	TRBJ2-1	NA	TGTGCCAGCAGCGCAAGTTTGGGAGTTAGGTCTTACGATGAGCAGTTCTTC	CASSASLGVRSYDEQFF
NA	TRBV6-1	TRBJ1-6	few	TGTGCCAGCAGTGACTACAGGACAGACCCTCCCCTCCACTTT	CASSDYRTDPPLHF
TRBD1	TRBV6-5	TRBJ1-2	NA	TGTGCCAGCAGTTCGGGACAGGGAGGGAACTATGGCTACACCTTC	CASSSGQGGNYGYTF
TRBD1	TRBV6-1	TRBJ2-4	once	TGTGCCAGCACGACAGGGTTTGCCAAAAACATTCAGTACTTC	CASTTGFAKNIQYF
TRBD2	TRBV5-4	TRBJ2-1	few	TGTGCCAGCAGCCCGGGAGGGACTAGGGCCGACAATGAGCAGTTCTTC	CASSPGGTRADNEQFF